The 31 T cell receptor beta chains in this list originate from one sample, sequenced in a study of shared clonotypes between healthy human individuals. The table came from immunoSEQ multiplex PCR; TCRdb's copy has only in-frame clones and leaves some out. The sample carries 450,000 to 500,000 clones, about 78% recorded once. Sequencing used PBMCs. These TCRs come from a woman aged 40 to 50 in good health. Some clones in this sample may be carry-over from other donors' samples.

This clone was observed once. J is TRBJ2-7 and V is TRBV15, with D maybe TRBD2 (6 bases). Germline V lookup: CDR1 LNHNV, CDR2 YYDKDF (reference sequence). This CDR3 has 16 residues. Between the trimmed V and J ends, which lost 1 base and 2 bases, there was a span of 15 bases. CDR3 DNA: TGTGCCACCAGCAGAGGTGGCGGGATGACGACCTACGAGCAGTACTTC. It yields the protein CATSRGGGMTTYEQYF.

This chain links TRBV19 with TRBJ1-5; TRBD1 aligns across 7 bases. Germline CDR1 and CDR2: LNHDA and SQIVND (reference sequence). The CDR3 loop spans 15 amino acids. The V segment lost 4 bases and the J segment 4 bases; nucleotides outside the gene matches: 7. The CDR3 is CASSNRQGGNQPQHF. DNA of the CDR3: TGTGCCAGTAGTAACAGACAGGGCGGGAATCAGCCCCAGCATTTT.

This clone was seen a few times. The chain carries TRBV7-9 and TRBJ2-1; possible D gene TRBD2, 6 bases. Germline V gene data show CDR1 as SEHNR and CDR2 as FQNEAQ (reference sequence). The CDR3 extends over 14 amino acids. Between the trimmed V and J ends, which lost 5 bases and 10 bases, there was a span of 18 bases. Written as DNA, the CDR3 is TGTGCCAGCAGCCACCGGGCGGGGAGAGGAGAGCAGTTCTTC. The encoded protein is CASSHRAGRGEQFF. The full variable domain, its missing parts supplied by reference TRBV7-9 and TRBJ2-1, is DTGVSQNPRHKITKRGQNVTFRCDPISEHNRLYWYRQTLGQGPEFLTYFQNEAQLEKSRLLSDRFSAERPKGSFSTLEIQRTEQGDSAMYLCASSHRAGRGEQFFGPGTRLTVL.

This chain links TRBV19 with TRBJ2-7; D not resolved. The length of the CDR3 is 13 residues. The V gene's germline CDR1 is LNHDA and CDR2 SQIVND (reference sequence). V was shortened by 5 bases and J by 3 bases, with 11 bases between the two germline ends. The CDR3 loop is CASSPRAYYEQYF. For the CDR3, the DNA is TGTGCCAGTAGTCCCCGTGCCTACTACGAGCAGTACTTC.

The count of this clone is one. This rearrangement joins TRBV30 to TRBJ2-6; 7 bases agree with TRBD2. Germline assignment: CDR1 GTSNPN and CDR2 SVGIG (reference sequence). V dropped 5 bases and J dropped 1; count of bases not matched to a gene: 2. The CDR3 is 14 residues long. The CDR3 region has the DNA TGTGCCTGGGGACTAGGTTCTGGGGCCAACGTCCTGACTTTC. Its translation is CAWGLGSGANVLTF.

This chain uses TRBV4-1 with TRBJ1-3; D remains unclear. Trimming cost V 2 bases and J 2 bases, with 10 bases left between them. Germline V lookup: CDR1 MGHRA, CDR2 YSYEKL. This CDR3 contains 15 residues. CDR3 amino acids: CASSQLGSAGNTIYF. For the CDR3, the DNA is TGCGCCAGCAGCCAACTCGGGTCGGCTGGAAACACCATATATTTT.

This chain links TRBV6-5 with TRBJ1-1; D remains ambiguous. The germline gives CDR1 MNHEY, CDR2 SVGAGI. The CDR3 extends over 15 amino acids. The V and J ends lost 6 bases and 2 bases respectively, with 16 bases between them. For the CDR3, the DNA is TGTGCCAGCAGCCGCGGAGAAGGGCCTAACACTGAAGCTTTCTTT. This encodes CASSRGEGPNTEAFF.

The rearrangement uses TRBV28 and TRBJ2-5, with a possible D match to TRBD2 (5 bases). There are 13 residues in the CDR3. The ends were cut back, 5 bases at V and 3 bases at J, with 10 bases in the middle. Germline CDR1 reads MDHEN; CDR2 reads SYDVKM. CDR3 protein: CASSPTREETQYF. CDR3 sequence (DNA): TGTGCCAGCAGTCCTACGAGGGAAGAGACCCAGTACTTC.

The chain uses TRBV6-5 and TRBJ1-1; D is ambiguous. CDR1 and CDR2 from the germline V gene are MNHEY and SVGAGI. Deletions cut 7 bases from V and 3 bases from J, with 12 bases between. This CDR3 is built from 13 residues. CDR3 sequence reads: CASNPNIDTEAFF. The CDR3 nucleotides read TGTGCCAGCAACCCAAACATTGACACTGAAGCTTTCTTT.

The chain uses TRBV19 and TRBJ2-5; D perhaps matches TRBD2 (6 bases). The CDR3 totals 18 residues. Trimming pared 3 bases from V and 5 bases from J, leaving 25 bases between. Germline CDR1 reads LNHDA; CDR2 reads SQIVND (reference sequence). The CDR3 loop is CASSIGLGRGGSRETQYF. Written as DNA, the CDR3 is TGTGCCAGTAGTATCGGGCTGGGGCGCGGAGGGTCGAGGGAGACCCAGTACTTC.

This clone was observed a single time. This chain connects TRBV6-5 to TRBJ1-1; D possibly corresponds to TRBD1 (5 bases). CDR3 size: 13 residues. V lost 2 bases to trimming and J lost 8 bases, with 12 bases between them. Germline assignment: CDR1 MNHEY and CDR2 SVGAGI. CDR3 amino acids: CASSYGTLGEAFF. Written as DNA, the CDR3 is TGTGCCAGCAGTTACGGGACCCTCGGGGAAGCTTTCTTT.

The V gene is TRBV7-9, the J gene TRBJ1-5; 7 positions match TRBD1. V shed 1 base, J shed 5 bases, and the junction held 11 bases outside the gene matches. This CDR3 has 17 amino acids. In germline, CDR1 is SEHNR, CDR2 FQNEAQ (reference sequence). In DNA, the CDR3 is TGTGCCAGCAGCTTAGGGACAGGCGGCAGATTTGATCAGCCCCAGCATTTT. This gives the protein CASSLGTGGRFDQPQHF.

The V and J genes are TRBV28 and TRBJ2-1; D is unclear. The V end lost 6 bases, the J end lost 6 bases, and 9 bases lay between the germline ends. Germline-derived CDR1 and CDR2 are MDHEN and SYDVKM. The CDR3 is 12 residues long. The CDR3 region has the DNA TGTGCCAGCAGGGGCTCGACCAATGAGCAGTTCTTC. Its protein product is CASRGSTNEQFF.

The chain combines TRBV7-9 with TRBJ1-4; D gene unclear. Looked up from germline, CDR1 is SEHNR and CDR2 is FQNEAQ (reference sequence). Between the trimmed V and J ends, which lost 0 bases and 5 bases, there was a span of 13 bases. This CDR3 is built from 16 residues. The CDR3 here is CASSLARGVENEKLFF. CDR3 bases: TGTGCCAGCAGCTTAGCGCGAGGAGTTGAAAATGAAAAACTGTTTTTT.

This clone was observed at least ten times. This chain uses TRBV7-2 with TRBJ2-7, with D tentatively TRBD2 (6 bases). Per the germline V gene, CDR1 is SGHTA and CDR2 is FQGNSA. The CDR3 is made up of 15 amino acids. V was clipped by 4 bases and J by 2 bases, with 15 bases between them. The CDR3 reads CASSSEGLGAYEQYF. The CDR3 DNA is TGTGCCAGCAGCTCAGAGGGACTCGGAGCCTACGAGCAGTACTTC. The variable domain in full, with the rest retrieved from reference TRBV7-2 and TRBJ2-7, is GAGVSQSPSNKVTEKGKDVELRCDPISGHTALYWYRQSLGQGLEFLIYFQGNSAPDKSGLPSDRFSAERTGGSVSTLTIQRTQQEDSAVYLCASSSEGLGAYEQYFGPGTRLTVT.

This chain uses TRBV28 with TRBJ2-7; tentatively, D is TRBD2 (6 bases). Germline loops: CDR1 MDHEN, CDR2 SYDVKM. V lost 7 bases, J lost 2 bases, and 15 bases lay in between. The CDR3 is 14 amino acids. The CDR3 DNA is TGTGCCAGCACAGCGAGCGGGCGAACCTACGAGCAGTACTTC. It is translated as CASTASGRTYEQYF. The full variable domain, completed using reference TRBV28 and TRBJ2-7, is DVKVTQSSRYLVKRTGEKVFLECVQDMDHENMFWYRQDPGLGLRLIYFSYDVKMKEKGDIPEGYSVSREKKERFSLILESASTNQTSMYLCASTASGRTYEQYFGPGTRLTVT.

This rearrangement joins TRBV28 to TRBJ1-4, with D uncertain. Trimming took off 6 bases at V and 5 bases at J, with 10 bases between the two ends. This CDR3 has 13 amino acids. Germline V gene data show CDR1 as MDHEN and CDR2 as SYDVKM. CDR3 sequence: CASRLTENEKLFF. Here the CDR3 DNA reads TGTGCCAGCAGGCTGACGGAAAATGAAAAACTGTTTTTT.

The genes are TRBV20-1 and TRBJ2-1; D gene unclear. There are 11 residues in the CDR3. V gave up 6 bases and J gave up 8 bases, with 11 bases separating them. Germline V gene lookup returns CDR1 DFQATT and CDR2 SNEGSKA (reference sequence). The CDR3 loop reads CSAGRRDEQFF. In nucleotides, the CDR3 is TGCAGTGCAGGACGCCGGGATGAGCAGTTCTTC.

The rearrangement joins TRBV6-5 to TRBJ2-1, with D possibly TRBD2 on 5 matching bases. In germline, CDR1 is MNHEY, CDR2 SVGAGI. Trimming pared 8 bases from V and 9 bases from J, leaving 23 bases between. The CDR3 extends over 15 amino acids. The CDR3 here is CASSGGITSGFEQFF. CDR3 nucleotides: TGTGCCAGCTCCGGTGGCATCACAAGCGGCTTTGAGCAGTTCTTC.

The J gene is TRBJ2-5, the V gene TRBV29-1, with D perhaps TRBD2 (6 bases). V was pared by 6 bases and J by 2 bases, with 13 bases between. This CDR3 is 13 amino acids long. Germline-derived CDR1 and CDR2 are SQVTM and ANQGSEA. The CDR3 is CSVPGTPQETQYF. The CDR3, as DNA: TGCAGCGTGCCCGGGACTCCTCAAGAGACCCAGTACTTC.

The chain combines TRBV27 with TRBJ1-1; no clear D. Germline CDR1 and CDR2: MNHEY and SMNVEV (reference sequence). CDR3 size: 13 residues. The V gene lost 4 bases and the J gene lost 0 bases, with 6 bases spanning the gap. DNA of the CDR3: TGTGCCAGCAGTTCTACAGTGAACACTGAAGCTTTCTTT. It codes for CASSSTVNTEAFF.

The genes are TRBV6-5 and TRBJ2-1; D is possibly TRBD1 (6 bases). Trimming left V 6 bases short and J 4 bases short, with 13 bases between. Germline-derived CDR1 and CDR2 are MNHEY and SVGAGI. CDR3 size: 14 residues. CDR3 sequence reads: CASRLLGQYNEQFF. CDR3 DNA sequence: TGTGCCAGCAGGTTGCTGGGACAATACAATGAGCAGTTCTTC.

The genes are TRBV6-5 and TRBJ2-7; D ambiguous. CDR1 MNHEY and CDR2 SVGAGI come from the germline V gene. The CDR3 has 14 residues. Deletions cut 3 bases from V and 0 bases from J, with 9 bases between. CDR3 in DNA: TGTGCCAGCAGTTATGGGCCTAACTCCTACGAGCAGTACTTC. This translates into CASSYGPNSYEQYF.

The CDR3 here is CASSLGLAYEQYF. Written as DNA, the CDR3 is TGTGCCAGCAGCTTGGGACTAGCTTACGAGCAGTACTTC. The rearrangement uses TRBV11-2 and TRBJ2-7; 9 nucleotides align to TRBD2. CDR1 is SGHAT, CDR2 FQNNGV, per germline. J lost 4 bases, V lost 3 bases, and 1 base had no gene match. The CDR3 has 13 residues.

This clone showed up many times. The J gene is TRBJ2-2, the V gene TRBV7-6; 9 bases map to TRBD2. The V gene end was trimmed by 5 bases and the J gene end by 0 bases; junction bases not matched to a gene: 7. The V gene's germline CDR1 is SGHVS and CDR2 FNYEAQ. CDR3 length: 17 amino acids. CDR3 loop: CASSLLLAGPNTGELFF. In DNA form, the CDR3 reads TGTGCCAGCAGCCTTCTACTAGCGGGTCCGAACACCGGGGAGCTGTTTTTT.

The rearrangement uses TRBV5-1 and TRBJ2-3; tentative D call: TRBD1 (5 bases). Germline assignment: CDR1 SGHRS and CDR2 YFSETQ. The CDR3 contains 15 residues. Trimming shortened V by 4 bases and J by 1 base, and 13 bases separated the two germline ends. CDR3 sequence (DNA): TGCGCCAGCAGCCGCGCCCCGACAGGCACAGATACGCAGTATTTT. Translation: CASSRAPTGTDTQYF.

The V and J genes are TRBV6-5 and TRBJ2-1; D might be TRBD1 (7 bases). Germline V lookup: CDR1 MNHEY, CDR2 SVGAGI. This CDR3 has 11 amino acids. Trimming pared 5 bases from V and 9 bases from J, leaving 8 bases between. CDR3 sequence (DNA): TGTGCCAGCAGTCAGGGGGGTGAGCAGTTCTTC. This translates into CASSQGGEQFF.

This clone has a single count. V and J are TRBV19 and TRBJ1-5, with D tentatively TRBD1 (6 bases). Germline assignment: CDR1 LNHDA and CDR2 SQIVND (reference sequence). The length of the CDR3 is 14 residues. Trimming took 4 bases from V and 3 from J, leaving 10 bases between them. The CDR3 here is CASSRTDYNQPQHF. The CDR3 coding sequence is TGTGCCAGTAGTAGGACAGACTACAATCAGCCCCAGCATTTT.

This clone turned up a few times. The genes are TRBV7-9 and TRBJ1-4; tentatively, D is TRBD1 (5 bases). The CDR3 is 12 amino acids. Germline assignment: CDR1 SEHNR and CDR2 FQNEAQ (reference sequence). The germline V and J ends were trimmed by 5 bases and 8 bases, with 9 bases remaining between them. The chain's CDR3 is CASSIAGEKLFF. CDR3 DNA sequence: TGTGCCAGCAGCATCGCAGGGGAAAAACTGTTTTTT.

The chain uses TRBV7-8 and TRBJ2-7; D unclear. The CDR3 runs 12 residues. Per germline, CDR1 SGHVS and CDR2 FQNEAQ. The germline V and J ends were trimmed by 5 bases and 5 bases, with 10 bases remaining between them. CDR3 amino acids: CASSPYPHEQYF. DNA of the CDR3: TGTGCCAGCAGCCCATACCCCCACGAGCAGTACTTC.

Comments on this clone: One end of the junction does not line up with germline, which may come from a read error. The chain is built from TRBV7-9 and TRBJ1-3, with D perhaps TRBD1 (5 bases). This CDR3 has 14 amino acids. CDR1 is SEHNR and CDR2 is FQNEAQ in the germline V gene (reference sequence). The CDR3 coding sequence is TGTGCCAGCAGCGTAGCAGGGATAGGAAACACCATATATTTT. It encodes CASSVAGIGNTIYF.